A single T cell receptor beta chain is shown here with its context. Its antigen is as yet unknown. This sample is drawn from a study of CD8+ T cells in alopecia areata. Points from the study as a whole: Scalp and blood samples kept many expanded lesional clones throughout tofacitinib.

Extraction and reverse transcription of RNA yielded cDNA as the sequencing template. The repertoire was sequenced with immunoSEQ multiplex PCR; TCRdb's copy has only in-frame clones and lacks some. Among around 97,000 clones listed, 80% to 90% were seen once. Treatment defined: oral pan-JAK inhibitor, 5-10 mg twice daily. In germline, CDR1 is SGHTA, CDR2 FQGTGA. Trimming removed 2 bases from V and 1 base from J, with 10 bases in between. The CDR3 loop spans 15 amino acids. The sequencing used CD8+ T cells sorted from blood, collected between weeks 30 and 35, from a patient treated with tofacitinib. The chain couples TRBV7-3 to TRBJ2-3, with D unresolved. This TCR was recovered from a human donor with alopecia areata. CDR3 sequence: CASSLYGGGTDTQYF. In DNA form, the CDR3 reads TGTGCCAGCAGCTTATATGGCGGCGGCACAGATACGCAGTATTTT.